Included here is one T cell receptor beta chain sequence, with context. Control patients had untreated stable or active relapsing-remitting multiple sclerosis by revised McDonald criteria. This sample stems from a study of CD8 T cells in Susac syndrome. RNA totalling 0.5 to 1 ug underwent reverse transcription with random hexamers. The immunoSEQ assay covered 54 Vbeta and 13 Jbeta segments for CDR3. TCRdb passed the immunoSEQ multiplex PCR reads through MiXCR, listing each CDR3 protein once. The sample contains about 180,000 distinct CDR3 sequences, around 95% of which appear only once. V was trimmed by 0 bases and J by 6 bases, leaving 11 bases between them. The CDR3 length is 14 residues. Germline V gene data show CDR1 as DFQATT and CDR2 as SNEGSKA (reference sequence).

The receptor was derived from a human donor with multiple sclerosis. Sequencing input: CD8+ T cells from PBMCs. V is TRBV20-1 and J is TRBJ2-2; the D gene is possibly TRBD2 (6 bases). CDR3 region: CSARDTSFPGELFF. As DNA, the CDR3 is TGCAGTGCTAGAGATACTAGCTTCCCCGGGGAGCTGTTTTTT.